This TCR beta chain was found in a study of circulating tumor DNA in untreated peripheral T-cell lymphoma (dated by TCRdb to the early 2020s). The research as a whole found: Tumor-specific clonotypes were identified in 75% to 80% of patients, with identification achieved from 85% to 90% of baseline tissues and roughly 70% of baseline serum samples.

The library relied on the immunoSEQ multiplex PCR assay. The immuneACCESS repertoire file appears here via TCRdb, limited to in-frame rearrangements. These files lack a portion of the clones; in checked studies, under half of the deficit traces to unresolved V genes, and the cause of the others is not known. In this sample the table shows about 10,000 clones, under 80% of which occur a single time. The ten largest clones capture around a third of the sample. Tumor-specific TCR clonotypes were identified by sequencing baseline tumor tissue collected before treatment. In a trial, the study monitored patients with peripheral T-cell lymphoma who were getting frontline treatment by applying next-generation sequencing to their T-cell receptor sequences. Comment on this clone: Its antigen has not been determined. Base qualities are not provided; no much larger clone lies one nucleotide away.

The CDR3 sequence holds 16 residues, the cysteine and phenylalanine included. CDR3 DNA is the only sequence kept; it has 48 bases, read in frame from the first base. The rearranged chain carries TRBV7-5 and TRBJ1-5; no check of the table's D call, TRBD1, against the DNA was made. TRBV7-5 is designated a pseudogene. Sequenced sample: tumor tissue. The sequence was obtained from a human donor with peripheral T-cell lymphoma. The nucleotide sequence is TGTGCCAGCAGCTTAGGCGGGACAGGAAACGATCAGCCCCAGCATTTT. Translated, this gives CASSLGGTGNDQPQHF.